This T cell receptor beta chain derives from a study of T cell changes during pregnancy in multiple sclerosis (dated by TCRdb to the late 2010s). With respect to the entire study: In women with multiple sclerosis, the researchers looked at how the T cell repertoire shifted as pregnancy progressed.

Library construction relied on the immunoSEQ multiplex PCR assay. TCRdb carries this immuneACCESS record with in-frame sequences only. Its versions omit some clonotypes, under half of them owing to an unresolved V gene in the studies checked, with the rest unexplained. Present in this sample are 60,000 or so clones, roughly nine tenths of which were seen just once. Together, the top ten hold under 0.6% of the sample. From its cysteine to its phenylalanine, the CDR3 spans 15 amino acids. Left in the record is the CDR3 DNA by itself, 45 bases read in frame from the first base. CDR1 and CDR2 (SGHRS, YFSETQ) derive from the germline V gene. V gives up 1 base and J gives up 1 base, and the segment between their germline ends measures 11 bases. Of note for this clone: The target of this receptor is not known. Base qualities are not at hand, and no much larger clone is one base apart.

The material was CD4+ T cells from peripheral blood mononuclear cells, obtained after pregnancy. Here the chain combines TRBV5-1 and TRBJ1-1, with an unclear D gene assignment. This TCR derives from a female donor in good health, enrolled as a control in a pregnancy study. The CDR3 protein is CASSLYTAENTEAFF. At the DNA level, the sequence is TGCGCCAGCAGCTTGTATACAGCCGAGAACACTGAAGCTTTCTTT. Supplemented by the reference TRBV5-1 and TRBJ1-1 proteins around the CDR3, the complete variable domain is KAGVTQTPRYLIKTRGQQVTLSCSPISGHRSVSWYQQTPGQGLQFLFEYFSETQRNKGNFPGRFSGRQFSNSRSEMNVSTLELGDSALYLCASSLYTAENTEAFFGQGTRLTVV.